The present TCR beta chain was sequenced within a study of identical twins. A universal primer site came from template switching; cDNA carried unique molecular identifiers. TCRdb reprocessed the 5' RACE reads with MiXCR, giving one entry per CDR3 protein. The sample holds over 600,000 distinct CDR3 sequences, about 20% seen once. The ends lost 6 bases at V and 5 bases at J; junction bases unmatched: 15. CDR1 DFQATT and CDR2 SNEGSKA come from the germline V gene (reference sequence). The CDR3 contains 15 residues. The data also belong to a second study, concerning T cells expressing NK-cell markers.

The chain recombines TRBV20-1 with TRBJ2-5; 7 nucleotides match TRBD2. Sequencing was done on a sample of PBMCs. This TCR derives from a woman between 18 and 29 years old in good health. This CDR3 is CSARGLAVGWETQYF. For the CDR3, the DNA is TGCAGTGCCCGTGGGCTAGCGGTCGGGTGGGAGACCCAGTACTTC.